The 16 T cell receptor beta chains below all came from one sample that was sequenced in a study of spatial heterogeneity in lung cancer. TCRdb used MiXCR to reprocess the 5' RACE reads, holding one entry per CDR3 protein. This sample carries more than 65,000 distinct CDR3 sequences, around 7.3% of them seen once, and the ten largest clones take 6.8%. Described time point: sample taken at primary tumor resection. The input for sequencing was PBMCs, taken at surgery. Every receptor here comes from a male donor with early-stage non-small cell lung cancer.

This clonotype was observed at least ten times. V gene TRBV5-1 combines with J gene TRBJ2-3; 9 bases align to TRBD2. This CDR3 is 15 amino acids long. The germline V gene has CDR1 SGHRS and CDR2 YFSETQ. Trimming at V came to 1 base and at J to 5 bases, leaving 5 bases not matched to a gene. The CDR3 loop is CASSLTIAGEDTQYF. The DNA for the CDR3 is TGCGCCAGCAGCTTGACAATAGCGGGAGAAGATACGCAGTATTTT.

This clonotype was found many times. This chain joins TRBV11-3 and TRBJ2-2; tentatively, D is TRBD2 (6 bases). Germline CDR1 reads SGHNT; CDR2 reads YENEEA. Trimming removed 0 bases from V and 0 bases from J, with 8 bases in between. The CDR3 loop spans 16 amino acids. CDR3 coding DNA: TGTGCCAGCAGCTTAGAACTAGCCCCGAACACCGGGGAGCTGTTTTTT. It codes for CASSLELAPNTGELFF. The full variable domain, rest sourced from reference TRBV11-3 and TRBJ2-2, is EAGVVQSPRYKIIEKKQPVAFWCNPISGHNTLYWYLQNLGQGPELLIRYENEEAVDDSQLPKDRFSAERLKGVDSTLKIQPAELGDSAVYLCASSLELAPNTGELFFGEGSRLTVL.

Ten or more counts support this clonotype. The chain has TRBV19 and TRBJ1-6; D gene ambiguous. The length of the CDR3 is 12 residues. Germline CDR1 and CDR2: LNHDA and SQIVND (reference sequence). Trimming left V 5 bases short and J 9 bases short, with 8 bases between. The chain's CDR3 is CASSVAGSPLHF. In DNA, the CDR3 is TGTGCCAGTAGTGTAGCAGGTTCACCCCTCCACTTT.

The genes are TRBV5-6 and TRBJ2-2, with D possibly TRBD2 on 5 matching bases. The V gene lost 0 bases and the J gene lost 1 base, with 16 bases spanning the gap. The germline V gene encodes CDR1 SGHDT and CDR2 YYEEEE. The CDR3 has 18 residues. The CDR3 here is CASSLELGPDRNTGELFF. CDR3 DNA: TGTGCCAGCAGCTTGGAACTAGGGCCGGACCGGAACACCGGGGAGCTGTTTTTT.

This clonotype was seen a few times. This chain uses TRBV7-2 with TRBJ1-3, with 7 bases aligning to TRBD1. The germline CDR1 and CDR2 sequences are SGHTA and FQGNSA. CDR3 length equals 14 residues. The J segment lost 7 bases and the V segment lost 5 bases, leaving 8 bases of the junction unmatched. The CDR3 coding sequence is TGTGCCAGCAGCCCTGACAGGGCCGTGAACACCATATATTTT. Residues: CASSPDRAVNTIYF.

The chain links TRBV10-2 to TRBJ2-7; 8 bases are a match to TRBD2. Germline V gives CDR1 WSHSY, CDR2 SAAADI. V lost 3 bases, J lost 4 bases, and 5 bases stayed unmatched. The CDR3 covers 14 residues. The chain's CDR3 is CASSEISGTYEQYF. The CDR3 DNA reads TGCGCCAGCAGTGAAATTAGCGGGACGTACGAGCAGTACTTC.

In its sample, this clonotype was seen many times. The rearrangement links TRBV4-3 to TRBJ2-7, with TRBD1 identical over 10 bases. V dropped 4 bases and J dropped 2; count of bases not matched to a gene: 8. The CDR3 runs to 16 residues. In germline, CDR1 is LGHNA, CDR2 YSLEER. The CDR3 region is CASSPAWGTGAYEQYF. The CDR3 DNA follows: TGCGCCAGCAGCCCTGCCTGGGGGACAGGGGCCTACGAGCAGTACTTC.

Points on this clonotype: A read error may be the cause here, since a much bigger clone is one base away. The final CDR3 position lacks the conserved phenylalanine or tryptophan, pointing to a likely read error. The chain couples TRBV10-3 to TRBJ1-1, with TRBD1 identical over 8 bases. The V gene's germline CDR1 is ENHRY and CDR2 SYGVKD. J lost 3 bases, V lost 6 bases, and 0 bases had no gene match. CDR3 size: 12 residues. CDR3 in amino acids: CAIRQGDTEAFL. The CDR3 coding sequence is TGTGCCATCAGACAGGGGGACACTGAAGCTTTCTTA.

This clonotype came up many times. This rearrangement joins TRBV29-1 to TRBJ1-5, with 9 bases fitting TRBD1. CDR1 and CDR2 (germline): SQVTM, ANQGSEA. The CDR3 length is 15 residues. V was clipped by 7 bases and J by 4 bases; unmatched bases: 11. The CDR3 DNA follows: TGCAGCGACACCGGGACAGGGCGGTGGAATCAGCCCCAGCATTTT. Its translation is CSDTGTGRWNQPQHF.

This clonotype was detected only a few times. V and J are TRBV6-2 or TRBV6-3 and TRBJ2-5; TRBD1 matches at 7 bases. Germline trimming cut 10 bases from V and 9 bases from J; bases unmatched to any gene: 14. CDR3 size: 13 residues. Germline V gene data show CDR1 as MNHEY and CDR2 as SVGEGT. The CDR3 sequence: CATDPRGRGSQYF. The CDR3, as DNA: TGTGCCACAGACCCGAGGGGGCGCGGGTCCCAGTACTTC.

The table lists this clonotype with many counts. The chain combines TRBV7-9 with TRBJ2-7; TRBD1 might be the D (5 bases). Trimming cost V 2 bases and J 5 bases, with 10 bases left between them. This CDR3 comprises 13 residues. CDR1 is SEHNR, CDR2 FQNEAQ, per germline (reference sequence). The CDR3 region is CASSLQGINEQYF. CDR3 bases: TGTGCCAGCAGCTTACAGGGAATCAACGAGCAGTACTTC.

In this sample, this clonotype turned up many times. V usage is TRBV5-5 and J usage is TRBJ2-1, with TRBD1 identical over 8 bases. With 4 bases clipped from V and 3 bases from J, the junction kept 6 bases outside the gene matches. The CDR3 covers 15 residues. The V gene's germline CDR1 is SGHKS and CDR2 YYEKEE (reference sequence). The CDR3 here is CASSATGGYYNEQFF. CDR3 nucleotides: TGTGCCAGCAGCGCTACAGGGGGATACTACAATGAGCAGTTCTTC. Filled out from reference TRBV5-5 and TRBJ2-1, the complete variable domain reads DAGVTQSPTHLIKTRGQQVTLRCSPISGHKSVSWYQQVLGQGPQFIFQYYEKEERGRGNFPDRFSARQFPNYSSELNVNALLLGDSALYLCASSATGGYYNEQFFGPGTRLTVL.

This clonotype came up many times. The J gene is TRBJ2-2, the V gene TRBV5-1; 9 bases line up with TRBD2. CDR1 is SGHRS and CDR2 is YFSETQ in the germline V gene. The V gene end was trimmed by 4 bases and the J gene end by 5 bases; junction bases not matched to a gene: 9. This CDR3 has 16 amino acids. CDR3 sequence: CASSLQTSGSTGELFF. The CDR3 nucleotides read TGCGCCAGCAGCCTCCAGACTAGCGGATCGACCGGGGAGCTGTTTTTT.

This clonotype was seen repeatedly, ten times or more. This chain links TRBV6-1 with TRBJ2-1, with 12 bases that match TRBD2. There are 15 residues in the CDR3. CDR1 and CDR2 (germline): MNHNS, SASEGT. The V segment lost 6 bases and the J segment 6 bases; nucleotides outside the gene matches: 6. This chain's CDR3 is CASSATSGRINEQFF. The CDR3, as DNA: TGTGCCAGCAGCGCTACTAGCGGGAGGATCAATGAGCAGTTCTTC.

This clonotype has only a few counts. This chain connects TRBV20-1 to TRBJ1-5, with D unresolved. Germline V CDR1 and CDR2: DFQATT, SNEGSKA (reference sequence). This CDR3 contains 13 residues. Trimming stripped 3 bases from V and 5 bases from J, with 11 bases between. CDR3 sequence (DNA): TGCAGTGCTAGCCTTAAGCGGGATCAGCCCCAGCATTTT. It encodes CSASLKRDQPQHF.

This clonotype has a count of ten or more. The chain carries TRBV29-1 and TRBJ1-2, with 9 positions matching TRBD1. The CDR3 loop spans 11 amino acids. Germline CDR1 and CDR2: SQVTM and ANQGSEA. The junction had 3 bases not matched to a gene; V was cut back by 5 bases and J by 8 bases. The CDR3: CSVTGGRGYTF. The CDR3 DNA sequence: TGCAGCGTTACAGGGGGCAGGGGCTACACCTTC.